A selection of T cell receptor beta chains follows, all from one sample in a study of OX40 agonist ivuxolimab in advanced cancers. Data came from immunoSEQ multiplex PCR; TCRdb stores just in-frame clones and leaves some out. The sample has tens of thousands of clones, approximately 89% seen once. The source was CD4+ or CD8+ T cells sorted from blood, collected in a trial of the OX40 agonist ivuxolimab. Receptor source: an adult with an advanced solid tumor such as melanoma, head and neck, liver or kidney cancer. The CDR3 runs from the conserved cysteine through the conserved F or W. D genes are given only for firm matches. A clone size is listed for some rows: how often the clone was seen (once, few, many), or a class if it is expanded.

TRBD1 NA TRBJ1-4 TRBV19 CASSPGQSNEKLFF TGTGCCAGTAGTCCGGGACAGTCTAATGAAAAACTGTTTTTT
NA NA TRBJ1-1 TRBV4-1 CASRDPASRAGGRVTEAFF TGCGCCAGCAGAGACCCCGCCAGCAGGGCGGGAGGGAGAGTTACTGAAGCTTTCTTT
NA NA TRBJ2-7 TRBV5-1 CASRRTTGTTSYEQYF TGCGCCAGCAGACGAACTACCGGGACCACTTCCTACGAGCAGTACTTC
NA few TRBJ2-7 TRBV5-6 CASSLGAGSGEQYF TGTGCCAGCAGCTTGGGTGCCGGATCGGGCGAGCAGTACTTC
NA NA TRBJ1-5 TRBV5-4 CASSLEPGHSNQPQHF TGTGCCAGCAGCTTGGAGCCAGGACATAGCAATCAGCCCCAGCATTTT
NA NA TRBJ1-4 TRBV7-6 CASSLGLGGTNEKLFF TGTGCCAGCAGCTTAGGCTTGGGCGGCACTAATGAAAAACTGTTTTTT
TRBD1 once TRBJ2-7 TRBV5-6 CASSPTGSSYEQYF TGTGCCAGCAGCCCGACAGGGAGCTCCTACGAGCAGTACTTC
NA NA TRBJ2-1 TRBV9 CASSRLTSYNEQFF TGTGCCAGTTCGAGACTCACCTCTTACAATGAGCAGTTCTTC
NA NA TRBJ2-4 TRBV6-5 CASSYSGRNIQYF TGTGCCAGCAGCTATAGCGGTCGGAACATTCAGTACTTC
NA NA TRBJ2-7 TRBV30 CAWRPRPSLNSYEQYF TGTGCCTGGAGACCCCGGCCCTCCTTAAACTCCTACGAGCAGTACTTC
NA NA TRBJ2-5 TRBV9 CASSVEGYQETQYF TGTGCCAGCAGCGTAGAAGGGTATCAAGAGACCCAGTACTTC
NA NA TRBJ1-5 TRBV6-1 CAGGGKSNQPQHF TGTGCTGGGGGAGGGAAGAGCAATCAGCCCCAGCATTTT
NA NA TRBJ2-7 TRBV28 CASRAPYEQYF TGTGCCAGCAGAGCGCCCTACGAGCAGTACTTC
NA NA TRBJ2-2 TRBV30 CAWRSGRAGELFF TGTGCCTGGAGGTCAGGGCGGGCCGGGGAGCTGTTTTTT
NA NA TRBJ1-5 TRBV27 CASSVTGTSNQPQHF TGTGCCAGCAGCGTCACGGGGACTAGCAATCAGCCCCAGCATTTT
TRBD1 NA TRBJ2-7 TRBV9 CASSQRPDRGGEQYF TGTGCCAGCAGCCAGAGGCCAGACAGGGGTGGCGAGCAGTACTTC
NA NA TRBJ2-7 TRBV30 CAWSNRREQYF TGTGCCTGGAGTAACAGGCGCGAGCAGTACTTC
TRBD1 few TRBJ2-7 TRBV15 CATSRGTGIYEQYF TGTGCCACCAGCAGAGGGACAGGAATATACGAGCAGTACTTC